This T cell receptor beta chain originates from a study of radiotherapy plus CTLA-4 blockade in lung cancer. About the study: Disease control was achieved by 31% of patients, and objective responses by about 17%.

Sequencing was performed with immunoSEQ multiplex PCR; in TCRdb, only in-frame clones are kept and a portion is missing. The sample comprises tens of thousands of clones, around nine tenths of which are singletons, and 6.5% to 9% rests with the top ten. Broader study findings: Early blood T cell clone changes and increased post-radiation serum interferon-beta were reportedly the strongest response predictors. Blood-borne expansion of tumor-derived TCR clones followed radiotherapy plus ipilimumab.

The study treated chemo-refractory metastatic non-small-cell lung cancer patients with focal radiation plus ipilimumab CTLA-4 blockade. A note on this clone: Its antigen is unknown.

The sample here was peripheral blood, taken from a patient treated with radiotherapy plus ipilimumab. This TCR derives from a human donor with non-small cell lung cancer whose response to radiotherapy plus ipilimumab could not be evaluated.

The CDR3 sequence: CASSVARGRKAFF. CDR3 sequence (DNA): TGTGCCAGCAGCGTAGCAAGGGGGCGCAAGGCTTTCTTT. V and J are TRBV9 and TRBJ1-1; TRBD1 agrees at 7 bases. The CDR3 extends over 13 amino acids. After removal of 0 bases from V and 11 bases from J, the junction contained 7 bases not matched to a gene. Germline lookup yields CDR1 SGDLS and CDR2 YYNGEE. The full variable domain, in which reference TRBV9 and TRBJ1-1 provide the parts outside the CDR3, is DSGVTQTPKHLITATGQRVTLRCSPRSGDLSVYWYQQSLDQGLQFLIQYYNGEERAKGNILERFSAQQFPDLHSELNLSSLELGDSALYFCASSVARGRKAFFGQGTRLTVV.